This TCR beta chain is from a study of T cell responses to AZD1222 COVID-19 vaccine. Across the study: Whether given at about 4 or about 12 weeks, second doses were pooled. Notes on the study in general: Two AZD1222 doses significantly raised spike-specific TCR breadth and depth over controls. CD4 TCRs associated with vaccination spanned spike, dominating at 160-218 and 743-854. Targets within unmutated variant regions were reportedly found for nearly half of spike-specific TCRs.

Comments on this clone: What it recognizes is unknown.

CDR1 is MNHEY and CDR2 is SVGAGI in the germline V gene. J was trimmed by 5 bases and V by 6 bases; bases with no gene match: 6. The CDR3 has 13 amino acids. Method: immunoSEQ multiplex PCR; TCRdb's copy keeps in-frame clones and lacks some. The table records fewer than 150,000 clones, 90% of them present only once. The gene calls are TRBV6-5 and TRBJ2-7; TRBD1 agrees at 8 bases. This TCR derives from an adult in good health. The starting material was peripheral blood, obtained on day 0 of AZD1222 vaccination. The CDR3 bases are TGTGCCAGCAGGAGAGGACAGGGCCACGAGCAGTACTTC. This codes for CASRRGQGHEQYF.